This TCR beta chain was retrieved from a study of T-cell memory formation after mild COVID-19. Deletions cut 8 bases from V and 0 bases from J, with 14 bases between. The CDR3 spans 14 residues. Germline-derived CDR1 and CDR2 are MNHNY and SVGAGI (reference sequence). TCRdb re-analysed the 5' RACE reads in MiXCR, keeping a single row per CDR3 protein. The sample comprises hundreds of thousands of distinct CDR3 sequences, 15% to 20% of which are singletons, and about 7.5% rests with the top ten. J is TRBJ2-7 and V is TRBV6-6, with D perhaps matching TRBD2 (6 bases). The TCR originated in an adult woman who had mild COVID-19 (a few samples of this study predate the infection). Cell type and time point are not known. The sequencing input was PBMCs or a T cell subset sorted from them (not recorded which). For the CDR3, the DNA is TGTGCCAGCGAAGGCGGGACTTCCTCCTACGAGCAGTACTTC. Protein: CASEGGTSSYEQYF.